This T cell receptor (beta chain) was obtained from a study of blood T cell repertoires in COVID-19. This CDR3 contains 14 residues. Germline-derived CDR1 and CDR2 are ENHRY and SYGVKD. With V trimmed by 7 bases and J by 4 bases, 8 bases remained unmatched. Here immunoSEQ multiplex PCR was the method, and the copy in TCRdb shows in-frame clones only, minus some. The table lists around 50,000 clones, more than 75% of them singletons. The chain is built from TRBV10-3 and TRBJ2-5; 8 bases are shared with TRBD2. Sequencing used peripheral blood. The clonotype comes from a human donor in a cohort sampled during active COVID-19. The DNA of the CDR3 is TGTGCCATCACCGCGGGGGGAGACGGAGAGACCCAGTACTTC. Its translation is CAITAGGDGETQYF.